The 8 T cell receptor beta chains below all came from one sample that was sequenced in a study of blood T cells in healthy people across ages. Sample-barcoded 5' priming and a J-beta primer mix drove a second PCR of roughly 6 to 12 cycles. TCRdb called the 5' RACE reads again in MiXCR, with one record for every CDR3 protein. The sample yields hundreds of thousands of distinct CDR3 sequences, around 30% seen once. Input material: blood. The receptor source for this set is a woman of 80 years or more in good health.

This clonotype has at least ten counts. Here the CDR3 DNA reads TGTGCCAGCAGCACCCCCGTTAGCTCCTACAATGAGCAGTTCTTC. It codes for CASSTPVSSYNEQFF. This sequence joins TRBV27 and TRBJ2-1; D is ambiguous. This CDR3 contains 15 residues. V was shortened by 6 bases and J by 0 bases, with 12 bases between the two germline ends. Germline assignment: CDR1 MNHEY and CDR2 SMNVEV (reference sequence).

Notes on this clonotype: This sequence may be a read error, since a much larger clone differs from it by one base. The chain has TRBV30 and TRBJ2-5; 7 positions match TRBD1. This CDR3 contains 15 residues. V shed 4 bases and J 11 bases; nucleotides not matched to a gene: 19. Per germline, CDR1 GTSNPN and CDR2 SVGIG (reference sequence). CDR3 sequence (DNA): TGTGCCTGGATGTCAAGGGGGCTTCCAAACAATGAGCAGTACTTC. It codes for CAWMSRGLPNNEQYF.

The chain uses TRBV7-2 and TRBJ2-7; tentatively, D is TRBD2 (6 bases). CDR3 size: 15 residues. Germline CDR1 SGHTA, CDR2 FQGNSA. V lost 5 bases to trimming and J lost 2 bases, with 16 bases between them. DNA for the CDR3: TGTGCCAGCAGCCCTCCGGGAGCGCCTCCCTACGAGCAGTACTTC. It is translated as CASSPPGAPPYEQYF.

This clonotype was found many times. The rearrangement joins TRBV7-9 to TRBJ2-1, with 9 bases that match TRBD1. The germline V gene encodes CDR1 SEHNR and CDR2 FQNEAQ (reference sequence). The CDR3 consists of 14 residues. The trim removed 5 bases at V and 9 bases at J, leaving 8 bases unmatched. The chain's CDR3 is CASSGPGTGREQFF. DNA of the CDR3: TGTGCCAGCAGCGGACCCGGGACAGGGCGTGAGCAGTTCTTC.

This clonotype has a count of ten or more. The genes are TRBV20-1 and TRBJ2-4; TRBD1 or TRBD2 may be the D gene (5 bases each). Deletions cut 3 bases from V and 0 bases from J, with 18 bases between. The CDR3 totals 17 residues. Germline CDR1 is DFQATT and CDR2 is SNEGSKA (reference sequence). The CDR3 reads CSARPPGRTLAKNIQYF. Here the CDR3 DNA reads TGCAGTGCTAGGCCCCCGGGACGGACTTTAGCCAAAAACATTCAGTACTTC.

This clonotype was counted a few times. The rearrangement joins TRBV5-1 to TRBJ2-5; 12 positions match TRBD2. V was clipped by 4 bases and J by 4 bases; unmatched bases: 8. This CDR3 is 16 amino acids long. CDR1 and CDR2 from the germline V gene are SGHRS and YFSETQ. The CDR3 DNA reads as TGCGCCAGCAGCCCCCGGACTAGCGGGGAGGGAGAGACCCAGTACTTC. The encoded protein is CASSPRTSGEGETQYF.

V usage is TRBV5-1 and J usage is TRBJ2-5; D uncertain. This CDR3 region has 14 residues. From germline, CDR1 is SGHRS and CDR2 YFSETQ. The ends were cut back, 3 bases at V and 4 bases at J, with 13 bases in the middle. The CDR3 DNA follows: TGCGCCAGCAGCTGGCCCCTTATTTCAGAGACCCAGTACTTC. Protein sequence: CASSWPLISETQYF.

This clonotype was observed at least ten times. CDR3 sequence: CASLISRPSYEQYF. CDR3 DNA: TGTGCCAGCCTCATCTCCAGGCCTTCCTACGAGCAGTACTTC. The V call is TRBV18, the J call TRBJ2-7; no clear D gene. CDR3 size: 14 residues. Germline lookup yields CDR1 KGHSH and CDR2 LQKENI. Trimming removed 8 bases from V and 1 base from J, with 15 bases in between.